Included here is one T cell receptor beta chain sequence, with context. The junction departs from germline at one end; a sequencing error may be responsible. The data were obtained in a study of post-analysis software for immune sequencing data. Every TCR beta cDNA library bore unique molecular identifiers. TCRdb reanalysed the PCR reads using MiXCR and keeps one entry per CDR3 protein. In the table there are about 760,000 distinct CDR3 sequences, 30% of which are singletons. What was sequenced was blood. This TCR came from a girl aged 5 to 17 with multiple sclerosis.

CDR3 sequence (DNA): TGTGCCAGCAGTCCCGACAGCCCTAGCACAGATGCGCAGTATTTT. This translates into CASSPDSPSTDAQYF. J is TRBJ2-3 and V is TRBV12-3 or TRBV12-4; D possibly uses TRBD1 or TRBD2 (5 bases each). The CDR3 contains 15 residues.